One sample yielded the 5 T cell receptor beta chains listed below, sequenced in a study of neurological immune-mediated disorders. A single record per CDR3 protein comes from TCRdb applying MiXCR to the 5' RACE reads. The table shows about 70,000 distinct CDR3 sequences, with 4.8% occurring only once. Sequenced sample: PBMCs. These receptor sequences come from a woman between 65 and 79 years old with multiple sclerosis.

This clonotype was counted many times. J is TRBJ1-2 and V is TRBV12-3 or TRBV12-4; tentative D call: TRBD1 (5 bases). The CDR3 has 12 residues. Between the trimmed V and J ends, which lost 4 bases and 4 bases, there was a span of 7 bases. The CDR3 DNA follows: TGTGCCAGCAGTTACGACAGCTATGGCTACACCTTC. This codes for CASSYDSYGYTF.

This clonotype occurred many times. The V call is TRBV12-3 or TRBV12-4, the J call TRBJ1-3; unclear D gene. This CDR3 spans 14 amino acids. Deletions cut 4 bases from V and 1 base from J, with 8 bases between. CDR3 in DNA: TGTGCCAGCAGTTATGGATTTTCTGGAAACACCATATATTTT. Its protein product is CASSYGFSGNTIYF.

Ten or more counts support this clonotype. V and J are TRBV7-2 and TRBJ1-1; D is ambiguous. V dropped 1 base and J dropped 2 bases, with 8 bases sitting between them. Germline V gene sequence: CDR1 SGHTA, CDR2 FQGNSA. This CDR3 is 14 amino acids long. Here the CDR3 reads CASSLDHINTEAFF. Here the CDR3 DNA reads TGTGCCAGCAGCTTAGATCATATTAACACTGAAGCTTTCTTT.

The rearrangement joins TRBV5-1 to TRBJ2-1; TRBD2 aligns across 14 bases. The germline V gene has CDR1 SGHRS and CDR2 YFSETQ. CDR3 length: 15 residues. The trim removed 4 bases at V and 8 bases at J, leaving 5 bases unmatched. In DNA, the CDR3 is TGCGCCAGCAGCCCCGGGACTAGCGGGAGTCATGAGCAGTTCTTC. Encoded protein: CASSPGTSGSHEQFF.

This clonotype was counted at least ten times. The V and J genes are TRBV29-1 and TRBJ1-5; weak D call: TRBD1 (5 bases). The V end was cut by 5 bases, the J end by 1 base, with 15 bases between. The CDR3 runs to 15 residues. Germline V gene lookup returns CDR1 SQVTM and CDR2 ANQGSEA. The CDR3 loop reads CSVREGSKSNQPQHF. The CDR3 region has the DNA TGCAGCGTTCGGGAGGGGTCAAAAAGCAATCAGCCCCAGCATTTT.